These 9 T cell receptor beta chains share one sample of origin, sequenced in a study of early T cells in non-severe SARS-CoV-2 infection. MiXCR, run by TCRdb on the 5' RACE reads, gives a single entry per CDR3 protein. This table holds tens of thousands of distinct CDR3 sequences, about a tenth found once. The sample taken for sequencing was whole blood. Every receptor here comes from an adult who was a healthcare worker with PCR-confirmed SARS-CoV-2 infection or an uninfected control (not recorded which).

This clonotype came up once. The chain employs TRBV11-2 and TRBJ2-1; 10 bases are a match to TRBD1. V gave up 5 bases and J gave up 3 bases; unmatched junction bases: 7. This CDR3 is built from 16 residues. Germline V gene lookup returns CDR1 SGHAT and CDR2 FQNNGV. The CDR3 reads CASSQGGQGFYNEQFF. The CDR3 region has the DNA TGTGCCAGCAGCCAAGGGGGACAGGGGTTCTACAATGAGCAGTTCTTC.

V and J are TRBV12-3 or TRBV12-4 and TRBJ2-3; 8 bases are shared with TRBD2. The CDR3 runs 15 residues. Unmatched junction bases numbered 9, after V lost 5 bases and J lost 5 bases. For the CDR3, the DNA is TGTGCCAGCAGTATTGACGGGGGGGCAGGAGATACGCAGTATTTT. Translated: CASSIDGGAGDTQYF.

This clonotype occurred a few times. This rearrangement joins TRBV10-2 to TRBJ1-6; 7 bases map to TRBD1. Germline V gene sequence: CDR1 WSHSY, CDR2 SAAADI. J gave up 7 bases and V 5 bases, and 5 bases lay outside the gene matches. The CDR3 contains 14 residues. The CDR3 DNA reads TGCGCCAGCAGTAGACAGGGCTCGAATTCACCCCTCCACTTT. This encodes CASSRQGSNSPLHF.

This clonotype was recorded a few times. V gene TRBV29-1 combines with J gene TRBJ1-2, with D perhaps TRBD1 (5 bases). V lost 4 bases and J lost 0, with 9 bases in between. The germline V gene encodes CDR1 SQVTM and CDR2 ANQGSEA. This CDR3 spans 13 amino acids. The CDR3 coding sequence is TGCAGCGTTGCCGACAGAGCTAACTATGGCTACACCTTC. Encoded protein: CSVADRANYGYTF.

This clonotype came up a few times. V gene TRBV7-2 combines with J gene TRBJ1-4, with unresolved D. The V gene lost 3 bases and the J gene lost 1 base, with 3 bases spanning the gap. The CDR3 consists of 13 residues. CDR1 and CDR2 (germline): SGHTA, FQGNSA. CDR3 nucleotides: TGTGCCAGCAGCTTCGGAACTAATGAAAAACTGTTTTTT. As protein: CASSFGTNEKLFF. The full variable domain, completed using reference TRBV7-2 and TRBJ1-4, is GAGVSQSPSNKVTEKGKDVELRCDPISGHTALYWYRQSLGQGLEFLIYFQGNSAPDKSGLPSDRFSAERTGGSVSTLTIQRTQQEDSAVYLCASSFGTNEKLFFGSGTQLSVL.

This clonotype came up many times. The genes are TRBV7-9 and TRBJ1-2; D remains ambiguous. Trimming took 1 base from V and 2 from J, leaving 17 bases between them. The CDR3 spans 17 residues. CDR1 SEHNR and CDR2 FQNEAQ come from the germline V gene (reference sequence). The CDR3 bases are TGTGCCAGCAGCTTAGTATGGGATCTCCCGTGGAACTATGGCTACACCTTC. This encodes CASSLVWDLPWNYGYTF.

The chain carries TRBV6-5 and TRBJ2-4, with D tentatively TRBD1 (5 bases). V lost 5 bases and J 0 bases, leaving 8 bases between the germline ends. Per the germline V gene, CDR1 is MNHEY and CDR2 is SVGAGI. The CDR3 length is 14 residues. The DNA for the CDR3 is TGTGCCAGCAGTAACAGGAGAGCCAAAAACATTCAGTACTTC. This sequence encodes CASSNRRAKNIQYF.

This clonotype was found many times. The V gene is TRBV6-1, the J gene TRBJ2-1; possible D gene TRBD2, 5 bases. V was clipped by 5 bases and J by 5 bases, with 10 bases between them. CDR1 is MNHNS, CDR2 SASEGT, per germline. CDR3 length equals 13 residues. CDR3: CASSWTWDNEQFF. The DNA of the CDR3 is TGTGCCAGCAGTTGGACTTGGGACAATGAGCAGTTCTTC.

This clonotype was detected only a few times. V usage is TRBV30 and J usage is TRBJ2-1, with D hard to call. The ends were cut back, 0 bases at V and 12 bases at J, with 15 bases in the middle. This CDR3 has 13 residues. Germline V gene sequence: CDR1 GTSNPN, CDR2 SVGIG (reference sequence). The CDR3 reads CAWSVRTVAGQFF. The CDR3 DNA is TGTGCCTGGAGTGTAAGGACCGTCGCTGGGCAGTTCTTC. Full variable domain (rest looked up from reference TRBV30 and TRBJ2-1): SQTIHQWPATLVQPVGSPLSLECTVEGTSNPNLYWYRQAAGRGLQLLFYSVGIGQISSEVPQNLSASRPQDRQFILSSKKLLLSDSGFYLCAWSVRTVAGQFFGPGTRLTVL.